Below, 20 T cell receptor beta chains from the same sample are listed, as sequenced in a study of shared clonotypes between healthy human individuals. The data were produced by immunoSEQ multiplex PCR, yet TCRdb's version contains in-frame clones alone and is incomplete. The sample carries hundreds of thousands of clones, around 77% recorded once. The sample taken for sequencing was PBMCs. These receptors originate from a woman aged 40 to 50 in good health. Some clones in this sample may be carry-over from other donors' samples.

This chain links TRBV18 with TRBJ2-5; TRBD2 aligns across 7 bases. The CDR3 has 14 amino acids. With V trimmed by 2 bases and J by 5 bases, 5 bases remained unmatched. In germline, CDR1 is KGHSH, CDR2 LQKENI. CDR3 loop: CASSPASGWETQYF. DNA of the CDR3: TGTGCCAGCTCACCAGCTAGCGGCTGGGAGACCCAGTACTTC.

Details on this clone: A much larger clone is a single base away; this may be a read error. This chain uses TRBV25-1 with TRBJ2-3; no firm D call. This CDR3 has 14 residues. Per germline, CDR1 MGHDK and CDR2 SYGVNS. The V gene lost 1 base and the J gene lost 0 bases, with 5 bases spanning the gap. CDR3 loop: CASSESCSTDTQYF. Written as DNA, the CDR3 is TGTGCCAGCAGTGAATCGTGTAGCACAGATACGCAGTATTTT.

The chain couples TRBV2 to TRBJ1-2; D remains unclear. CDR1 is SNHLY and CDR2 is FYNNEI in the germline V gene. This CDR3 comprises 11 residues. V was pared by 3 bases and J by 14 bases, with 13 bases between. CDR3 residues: CASSDQRRETF. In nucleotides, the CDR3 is TGTGCCAGCAGTGATCAGCGGAGAGAAACCTTC.

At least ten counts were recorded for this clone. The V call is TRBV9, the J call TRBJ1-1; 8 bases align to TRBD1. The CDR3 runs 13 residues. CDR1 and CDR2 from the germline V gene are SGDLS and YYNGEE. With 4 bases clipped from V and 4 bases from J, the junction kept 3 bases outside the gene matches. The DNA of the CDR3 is TGTGCCAGCAGCTCCGGGACAGGCACTGAAGCTTTCTTT. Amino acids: CASSSGTGTEAFF.

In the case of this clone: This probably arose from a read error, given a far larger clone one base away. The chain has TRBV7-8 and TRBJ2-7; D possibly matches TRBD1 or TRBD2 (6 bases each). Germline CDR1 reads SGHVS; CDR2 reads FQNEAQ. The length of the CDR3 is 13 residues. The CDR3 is CASGFGGLGEQYF. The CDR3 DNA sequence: TGTGCCAGCGGCTTTGGGGGGCTGGGCGAGCAGTACTTC.

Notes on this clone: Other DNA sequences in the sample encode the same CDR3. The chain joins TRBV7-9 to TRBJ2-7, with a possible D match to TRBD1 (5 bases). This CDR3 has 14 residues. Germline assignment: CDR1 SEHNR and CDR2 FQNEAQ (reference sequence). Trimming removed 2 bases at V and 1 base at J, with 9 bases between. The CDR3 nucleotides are TGTGCCAGCAGCTTACAGGGTTCTTCCTACGAGCAGTACTTC. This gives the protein CASSLQGSSYEQYF.

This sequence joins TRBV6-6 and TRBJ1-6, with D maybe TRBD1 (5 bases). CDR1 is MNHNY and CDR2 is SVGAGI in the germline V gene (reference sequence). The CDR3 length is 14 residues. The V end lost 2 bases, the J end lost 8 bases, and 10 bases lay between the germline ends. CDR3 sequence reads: CASSYNSGYSPLHF. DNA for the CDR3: TGTGCCAGCAGTTACAACTCAGGGTATTCACCCCTCCACTTT.

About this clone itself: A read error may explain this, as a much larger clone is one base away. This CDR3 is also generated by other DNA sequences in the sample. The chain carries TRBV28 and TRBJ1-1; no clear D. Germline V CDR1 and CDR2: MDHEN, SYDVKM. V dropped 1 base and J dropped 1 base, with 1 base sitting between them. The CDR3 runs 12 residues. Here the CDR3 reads CASSLSNTEAFF. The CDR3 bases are TGTGCCAGCAGTTTATCGAACACTGAAGCTTTCTTT.

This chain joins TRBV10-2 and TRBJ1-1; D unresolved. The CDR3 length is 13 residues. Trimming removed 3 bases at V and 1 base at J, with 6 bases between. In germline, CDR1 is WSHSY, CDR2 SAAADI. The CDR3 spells CASSDWGNTEAFF. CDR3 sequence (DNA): TGCGCCAGCAGTGATTGGGGGAACACTGAAGCTTTCTTT.

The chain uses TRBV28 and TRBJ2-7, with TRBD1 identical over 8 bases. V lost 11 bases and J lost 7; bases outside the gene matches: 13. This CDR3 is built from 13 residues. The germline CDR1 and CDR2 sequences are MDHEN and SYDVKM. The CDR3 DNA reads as TGTGCCGGCGCCGGACAGGGAATGAGGGAGCAGTACTTC. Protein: CAGAGQGMREQYF.

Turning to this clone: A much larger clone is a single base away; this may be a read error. DNA for the CDR3: TGCGCCTGCAGCCGGGACTCTGCGAACACCGGGGAGCTGTTTTTT. This sequence encodes CACSRDSANTGELFF. The chain couples TRBV10-1 to TRBJ2-2; D might be TRBD2 (6 bases). The CDR3 runs to 15 residues. Germline CDR1 WNHNN, CDR2 SYGVQD (reference sequence).

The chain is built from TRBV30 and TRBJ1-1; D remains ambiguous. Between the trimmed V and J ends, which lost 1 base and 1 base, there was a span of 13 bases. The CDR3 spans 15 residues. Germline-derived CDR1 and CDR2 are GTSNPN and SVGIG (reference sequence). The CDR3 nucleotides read TGTGCCTGGAGTGGGGCAGAATTTGGGAACACTGAAGCTTTCTTT. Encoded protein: CAWSGAEFGNTEAFF.

CDR3 bases: TGTGCCTGGAGTGGGGGGTATTCCACCGAAGCTTTCTTT. This sequence encodes CAWSGGYSTEAFF. V is TRBV30 and J is TRBJ1-1, with a possible D match to TRBD1 (5 bases). V gave up 1 base and J gave up 8 bases, with 14 bases separating them. CDR3 size: 13 residues. Germline CDR1 reads GTSNPN; CDR2 reads SVGIG (reference sequence).

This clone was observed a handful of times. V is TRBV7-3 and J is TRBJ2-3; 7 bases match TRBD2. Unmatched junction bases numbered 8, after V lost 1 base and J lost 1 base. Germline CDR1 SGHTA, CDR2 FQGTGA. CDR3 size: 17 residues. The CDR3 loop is CASSLRFVGRGTDTQYF. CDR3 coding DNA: TGTGCCAGCAGCTTAAGATTCGTGGGGAGGGGCACAGATACGCAGTATTTT.

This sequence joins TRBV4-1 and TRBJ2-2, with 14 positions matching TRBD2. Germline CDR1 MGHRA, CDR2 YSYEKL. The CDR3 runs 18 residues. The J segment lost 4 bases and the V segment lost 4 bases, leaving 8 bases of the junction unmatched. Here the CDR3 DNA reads TGCGCCAGCAGCCTGGCGGGACTAGCGGGAGTAGGCACCGGGGAGCTGTTTTTT. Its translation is CASSLAGLAGVGTGELFF.

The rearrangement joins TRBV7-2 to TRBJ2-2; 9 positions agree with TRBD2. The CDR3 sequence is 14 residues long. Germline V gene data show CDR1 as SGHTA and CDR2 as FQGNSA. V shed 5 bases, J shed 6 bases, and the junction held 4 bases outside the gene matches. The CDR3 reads CASSPGLAPGELFF. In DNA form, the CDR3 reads TGTGCCAGCAGCCCGGGACTAGCTCCCGGGGAGCTGTTTTTT.

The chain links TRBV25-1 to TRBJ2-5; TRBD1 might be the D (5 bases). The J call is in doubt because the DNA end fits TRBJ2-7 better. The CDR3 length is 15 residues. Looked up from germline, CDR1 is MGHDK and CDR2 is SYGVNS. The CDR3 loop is CASQRGFEDTYEQYF. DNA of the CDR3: TGTGCCAGCCAAAGGGGTTTCGAGGATACCTACGAGCAGTACTTC.

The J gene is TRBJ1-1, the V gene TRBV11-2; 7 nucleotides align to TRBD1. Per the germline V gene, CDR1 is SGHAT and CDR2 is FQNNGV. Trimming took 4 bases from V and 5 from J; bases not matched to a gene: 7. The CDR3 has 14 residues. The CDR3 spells CASSSGQVETEAFF. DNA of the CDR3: TGTGCCAGCAGCTCCGGACAGGTGGAGACTGAAGCTTTCTTT.

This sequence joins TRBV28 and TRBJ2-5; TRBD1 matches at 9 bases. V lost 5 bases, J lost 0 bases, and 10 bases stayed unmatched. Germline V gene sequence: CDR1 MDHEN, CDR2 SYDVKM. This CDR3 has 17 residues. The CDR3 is CASSKSGTGMYQETQYF. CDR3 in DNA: TGTGCCAGCAGTAAGTCGGGGACAGGGATGTACCAAGAGACCCAGTACTTC.

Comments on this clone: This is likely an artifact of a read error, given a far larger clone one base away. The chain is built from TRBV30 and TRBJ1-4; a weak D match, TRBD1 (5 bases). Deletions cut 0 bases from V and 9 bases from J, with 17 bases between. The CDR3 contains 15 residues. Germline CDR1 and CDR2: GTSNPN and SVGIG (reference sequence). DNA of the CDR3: TGTGCCTGGAGTGTACTCAGGGCGAGGGGCAAAAAACTGTTTTTT. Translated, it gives CAWSVLRARGKKLFF.